This is a list of T cell receptor beta chains from one sample in a study of shared clonotypes between healthy human individuals. Sequencing used immunoSEQ multiplex PCR; TCRdb keeps in-frame clones, though not all of them. The data contain roughly 500,000 clones, about 72% of them seen just once; the ten biggest clones take up approximately 12%. Sequenced input: PBMCs. The receptors here all came from a woman aged 40 to 50 in good health. Some clones in this sample may be carry-over from other donors' samples. Both conserved end residues are part of each CDR3. Fields, in order: V gene, clone size, CDR3 length, J gene, D gene, CDR3 protein, CDR3 DNA. The D gene is left open where the match is weak. Part of the rows lack a size; the others show once, few, many or a class for expanded clones.

TRBV11-3	.	16	TRBJ2-5	TRBD1	CASSLGTGENQETQYF	TGTGCCAGCAGCTTAGGTACAGGGGAGAACCAAGAGACCCAGTACTTC
TRBV5-1	.	15	TRBJ2-3	.	CASSRQLDSTDTQYF	TGCGCCAGCAGCCGACAGCTTGATAGCACAGATACGCAGTATTTT
TRBV6-1	once	14	TRBJ2-5	TRBD2	CASSVAGRRETQYF	TGTGCCAGCAGTGTAGCGGGTCGACGAGAGACCCAGTACTTC
TRBV28	.	12	TRBJ2-7	.	CASSFVSRGQYF	TGTGCCAGCAGTTTCGTTTCGAGGGGGCAGTACTTC
TRBV9	many	15	TRBJ2-7	.	CASSVGHDSTYEQYF	TGTGCCAGCAGCGTAGGTCACGACAGTACTTACGAGCAGTACTTC
TRBV11-3	.	12	TRBJ2-3	.	CASSYSWDTQYF	TGTGCCAGCAGCTACAGTTGGGATACGCAGTATTTT
TRBV6-4	.	13	TRBJ2-1	.	CASRMTGQGEQFF	TGTGCCAGCAGAATGACGGGGCAGGGTGAGCAGTTCTTC
TRBV28	.	16	TRBJ1-1	TRBD1	CASSPPSTGQNTEAFF	TGTGCCAGCAGTCCGCCCTCGACAGGGCAGAACACTGAAGCTTTCTTT
TRBV7-2	.	16	TRBJ2-7	TRBD1	CASSLAGQGGSYEQYF	TGTGCCAGCAGCTTAGCGGGACAGGGGGGCTCCTACGAGCAGTACTTC
TRBV14	.	12	TRBJ2-7	.	CASSQAGYEQYF	TGTGCCAGCAGCCAAGCTGGTTACGAGCAGTACTTC
TRBV29-1	.	12	TRBJ2-7	.	CSVGGGSYEQYF	TGCAGCGTTGGGGGCGGCTCCTACGAGCAGTACTTC
TRBV7-3	.	13	TRBJ2-1	.	CASSSALGGLKFF	TGTGCCAGCAGCTCGGCCTTGGGTGGATTGAAGTTCTTC
TRBV6-1	.	13	TRBJ2-7	.	CASSEYITYEQYF	TGTGCCAGCAGTGAATATATCACCTACGAGCAGTACTTC
TRBV29-1	.	12	TRBJ1-4	.	CSVDGGRGKLFF	TGCAGCGTTGACGGGGGCCGTGGAAAACTGTTTTTT
TRBV2	few	14	TRBJ2-3	.	CASSGELGTDTQYF	TGTGCCAGCAGTGGCGAGCTGGGGACAGATACGCAGTATTTT
TRBV6-5	.	12	TRBJ1-2	.	CASTYRRGGYTF	TGTGCCAGCACCTACCGCAGGGGCGGCTACACCTTC
TRBV30	.	12	TRBJ1-6	.	CAVDGGGSPLHF	TGTGCCGTCGACGGCGGGGGTTCACCCCTCCACTTT
TRBV28	.	14	TRBJ1-5	.	CASSPDLSNQPQHF	TGTGCCAGCAGTCCGGACCTTAGCAATCAGCCCCAGCATTTT
TRBV5-5	once	14	TRBJ2-1	.	CASSLWTDYNEQFF	TGTGCCAGCAGCTTATGGACTGACTACAATGAGCAGTTCTTC
TRBV5-1	.	14	TRBJ2-7	TRBD1	CASTLGTGLYEQYF	TGCGCCAGCACTCTAGGGACAGGGCTGTACGAGCAGTACTTC
TRBV10-3	.	13	TRBJ2-3	TRBD1	CAIEGAGTDTQYF	TGTGCCATCGAGGGGGCTGGGACAGATACGCAGTATTTT
TRBV2	many	13	TRBJ1-1	TRBD1	CASRADRGSEAFF	TGTGCCAGCAGGGCGGACAGGGGCTCTGAAGCTTTCTTT
TRBV19	.	12	TRBJ2-7	TRBD2	CARTSGSYEQYF	TGTGCCAGGACTAGCGGGTCCTACGAGCAGTACTTC
TRBV6-6	.	14	TRBJ2-2	TRBD1	CASRYRGQTGELFF	TGTGCCAGCAGATACAGGGGGCAGACCGGGGAGCTGTTTTTT
TRBV29-1	.	14	TRBJ1-2	.	CSGESLQGNYGYTF	TGCAGCGGAGAAAGCCTACAGGGTAACTATGGCTACACCTTC
TRBV11-2	.	14	TRBJ1-4	.	CASSLDLSFEKLFF	TGTGCCAGCAGCTTAGATTTATCGTTTGAAAAACTGTTTTTT
TRBV27	.	15	TRBJ2-1	.	CASRRSGLSYNEQFF	TGTGCCAGCAGAAGATCGGGACTGTCCTACAATGAGCAGTTCTTC
TRBV7-8	.	14	TRBJ1-1	.	CASSLVSGNTEAFF	TGTGCCAGCAGCTTAGTTTCCGGGAACACTGAAGCTTTCTTT
TRBV15	.	11	TRBJ1-3	.	CATSSGNTIYF	TGTGCCACCAGCAGTGGAAACACCATATATTTT
TRBV10-3	.	14	TRBJ1-2	TRBD1	CAISGGQGGYGYTF	TGTGCCATCAGTGGAGGACAGGGTGGCTATGGCTACACCTTC
TRBV25-1	.	15	TRBJ1-1	TRBD1	CASSDQRQGDTEAFF	TGTGCCAGCAGTGACCAACGGCAGGGGGACACTGAAGCTTTCTTT
TRBV29-1	.	14	TRBJ1-1	.	CSVEDRKGNTEAFF	TGCAGCGTTGAAGATAGAAAGGGGAACACTGAAGCTTTCTTT